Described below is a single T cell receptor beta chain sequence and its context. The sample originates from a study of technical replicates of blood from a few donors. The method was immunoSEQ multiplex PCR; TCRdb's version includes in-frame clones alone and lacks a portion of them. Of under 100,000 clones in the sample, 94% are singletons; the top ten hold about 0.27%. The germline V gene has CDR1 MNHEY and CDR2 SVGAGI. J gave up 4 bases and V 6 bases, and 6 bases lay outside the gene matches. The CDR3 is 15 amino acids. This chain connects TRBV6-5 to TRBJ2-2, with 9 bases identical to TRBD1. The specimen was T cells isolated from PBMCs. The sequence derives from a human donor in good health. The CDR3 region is CASRTGTGLTGELFF. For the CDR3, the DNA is TGTGCCAGCAGGACCGGGACAGGGCTCACCGGGGAGCTGTTTTTT.